Each of the 28 T cell receptor beta chains below was sequenced from the same sample in a study of blood T cell repertoires in COVID-19. Assay used: immunoSEQ multiplex PCR; TCRdb lists only in-frame clones, some missing. This table holds 120,000 to 150,000 clones, 79% found once. Sequenced material: peripheral blood. Every receptor here comes from a man in his 60s with acute or convalescent COVID-19.

The genes are TRBV28 and TRBJ2-3; 12 bases are shared with TRBD2. The CDR3 extends over 15 amino acids. J lost 6 bases, V lost 7 bases, and 8 bases had no gene match. CDR1 and CDR2 (germline): MDHEN, SYDVKM. CDR3 amino acids: CASTGSSGGADTQYF. DNA of the CDR3: TGTGCCAGCACTGGGTCTAGCGGGGGGGCCGATACGCAGTATTTT.

V usage is TRBV27 and J usage is TRBJ1-6; TRBD1 agrees at 9 bases. The junction had 8 bases not matched to a gene; V was cut back by 4 bases and J by 7 bases. Per the germline V gene, CDR1 is MNHEY and CDR2 is SMNVEV (reference sequence). The CDR3 covers 16 residues. CDR3 DNA: TGTGCCAGCAGTTACCTACAGGGGGCTGGAAATTCACCCCTCCACTTT. Translated: CASSYLQGAGNSPLHF.

The chain links TRBV3-1 (or the pseudogene TRBV3-2) to TRBJ1-5; no definite D call. Trimming removed 0 bases from V and 4 bases from J, with 4 bases in between. CDR1 LGHDT and CDR2 YNNKEL come from the germline V gene (reference sequence). The CDR3 is 13 residues long. DNA of the CDR3: TGTGCCAGCAGCCAAGATCTGAATCAGCCCCAGCATTTT. Protein product: CASSQDLNQPQHF.

This chain links TRBV9 with TRBJ2-2, with D tentatively TRBD2 (5 bases). CDR3 size: 15 residues. Germline V gives CDR1 SGDLS, CDR2 YYNGEE. Trimming removed 0 bases at V and 5 bases at J, with 11 bases between. The CDR3 here is CASSVEWLATGELFF. Here the CDR3 DNA reads TGTGCCAGCAGCGTAGAGTGGCTAGCTACCGGGGAGCTGTTTTTT.

The chain carries TRBV5-6 and TRBJ2-7; 7 bases are shared with TRBD1. Germline assignment: CDR1 SGHDT and CDR2 YYEEEE. The CDR3 spans 14 residues. Losses at the gene ends were 4 bases for V and 3 bases for J; bases not matched to a gene: 7. The CDR3 nucleotides are TGTGCCAGCAGCCGGGACAGCTCCTTCTACGAGCAGTACTTC. It specifies CASSRDSSFYEQYF.

The chain joins TRBV6-2 or TRBV6-3 to TRBJ2-4; 7 nucleotides agree with TRBD1. Germline V CDR1 and CDR2: MNHEY, SVGEGT. The CDR3 is made up of 16 amino acids. The ends lost 5 bases at V and 0 bases at J; junction bases unmatched: 7. CDR3 sequence reads: CASSQMTGLAKNIQYF. The CDR3 region has the DNA TGTGCCAGCAGTCAAATGACAGGGCTAGCCAAAAACATTCAGTACTTC.

V usage is TRBV27 and J usage is TRBJ2-3, with 8 bases matching TRBD2. CDR1 and CDR2 (germline): MNHEY, SMNVEV (reference sequence). The junction had 6 bases not matched to a gene; V was cut back by 6 bases and J by 1 base. This CDR3 is built from 15 residues. The CDR3 sequence: CASRTAGVGTDTQYF. The CDR3 DNA follows: TGTGCCAGCAGAACAGCGGGAGTGGGCACAGATACGCAGTATTTT.

The chain recombines TRBV24-1 with TRBJ2-1; no clear D gene. Per germline, CDR1 KGHDR and CDR2 SFDVKD. Between the trimmed V and J ends, which lost 3 bases and 1 base, there was a span of 9 bases. There are 15 residues in the CDR3. The CDR3 sequence: CATSDHQDSYNEQFF. CDR3 DNA sequence: TGTGCCACCAGTGATCACCAGGATTCCTACAATGAGCAGTTCTTC.

This chain connects TRBV5-4 to TRBJ2-1; 8 nucleotides line up with TRBD2. The germline gives CDR1 SGHNT, CDR2 YYREEE (reference sequence). The CDR3 is made up of 16 amino acids. J was trimmed by 4 bases and V by 4 bases; bases with no gene match: 10. CDR3 nucleotides: TGTGCCAGCAGCCTCAAAAGACTAGCGCAATACAATGAGCAGTTCTTC. Residues: CASSLKRLAQYNEQFF. The full variable domain, with the rest looked up from reference TRBV5-4 and TRBJ2-1, is ETGVTQSPTHLIKTRGQQVTLRCSSQSGHNTVSWYQQALGQGPQFIFQYYREEENGRGNFPPRFSGLQFPNYSSELNVNALELDDSALYLCASSLKRLAQYNEQFFGPGTRLTVL.

The chain is built from TRBV6-2 or TRBV6-3 and TRBJ2-5; 10 positions match TRBD1. This CDR3 is built from 14 residues. Trimming removed 4 bases from V and 5 bases from J; junction bases left unmatched: 4. CDR1 is MNHEY, CDR2 SVGEGT, per germline. CDR3 sequence (DNA): TGTGCCAGCAGTTCTGTGGACAGGGGGGAGACCCAGTACTTC. It specifies CASSSVDRGETQYF.

Only one count was recorded for this clone. The identical CDR3 is also encoded by other nucleotide sequences in the sample. J is TRBJ1-1 and V is TRBV29-1; D not resolved. V was pared by 6 bases and J by 2 bases, with 4 bases between. The CDR3 totals 10 residues. Germline V gives CDR1 SQVTM, CDR2 ANQGSEA. The CDR3 coding sequence is TGCAGCGTCGTTAACACTGAAGCTTTCTTT. Protein product: CSVVNTEAFF.

This clone turned up a few times. The chain carries TRBV4-3 and TRBJ1-5; D unresolved. The CDR3 runs 13 residues. The V gene's germline CDR1 is LGHNA and CDR2 YSLEER. Trimming left V 0 bases short and J 8 bases short, with 8 bases between. CDR3 residues: CASSQDAAEPQHF. CDR3 nucleotide sequence: TGCGCCAGCAGCCAAGATGCGGCGGAGCCCCAGCATTTT.

The chain employs TRBV7-2 and TRBJ1-1; the match to TRBD1 covers 7 bases. V shed 5 bases, J shed 0 bases, and the junction held 6 bases outside the gene matches. Per germline, CDR1 SGHTA and CDR2 FQGNSA. CDR3 length: 15 residues. The CDR3 reads CASSPQTGMNTEAFF. CDR3 bases: TGTGCCAGCAGCCCTCAGACAGGGATGAACACTGAAGCTTTCTTT.

This clone was detected only once. The gene calls are TRBV30 and TRBJ2-5; no clear D. CDR1 and CDR2 (germline): GTSNPN, SVGIG (reference sequence). CDR3 length equals 12 residues. V was cut by 1 base and J by 7 bases, with 10 bases left in between. The CDR3 sequence is CAWSAQSGTQYF. In DNA form, the CDR3 reads TGTGCCTGGAGTGCCCAGTCAGGGACCCAGTACTTC.

This rearrangement joins TRBV27 to TRBJ2-1, with TRBD2 matching 9 bases. Germline values: CDR1 MNHEY, CDR2 SMNVEV (reference sequence). This CDR3 comprises 15 residues. The V segment lost 3 bases and the J segment 1 base; nucleotides outside the gene matches: 1. The CDR3 loop reads CASSFLAGSYNEQFF. The CDR3 nucleotides read TGTGCCAGCAGTTTCCTAGCGGGGTCCTACAATGAGCAGTTCTTC.

V is TRBV12-3 or TRBV12-4 and J is TRBJ2-1, with D possibly matching TRBD2 (6 bases). The CDR3 loop spans 12 amino acids. V gave up 6 bases and J gave up 3 bases, with 6 bases separating them. The CDR3 DNA reads TGTGCCAGCAGGCGGGGCTACAATGAGCAGTTCTTC. Translation: CASRRGYNEQFF.

This clone was counted only a few times. CDR3 in amino acids: CASSVQGTSTDTQYF. CDR3 in DNA: TGTGCCAGCAGCGTACAGGGGACAAGCACAGATACGCAGTATTTT. The chain couples TRBV6-4 to TRBJ2-3; 7 bases fit TRBD1. This CDR3 has 15 amino acids. Per germline, CDR1 MRHNA and CDR2 SNTAGT. V dropped 6 bases and J dropped 0; count of bases not matched to a gene: 6.

J is TRBJ1-5 and V is TRBV2; 8 bases map to TRBD1. The length of the CDR3 is 16 residues. In germline, CDR1 is SNHLY, CDR2 FYNNEI. With V trimmed by 2 bases and J by 3 bases, 6 bases remained unmatched. The CDR3 DNA is TGTGCCAGCAGTGAATTGACAGGGGAACTCAATCAGCCCCAGCATTTT. It is translated as CASSELTGELNQPQHF. Supplemented by reference TRBV2 and TRBJ1-5, the full variable domain reads EPEVTQTPSHQVTQMGQEVILRCVPISNHLYFYWYRQILGQKVEFLVSFYNNEISEKSEIFDDQFSVERPDGSNFTLKIRSTKLEDSAMYFCASSELTGELNQPQHFGDGTRLSIL.

The chain employs TRBV7-3 and TRBJ2-1, with D possibly being TRBD2 (5 bases). The germline V and J ends were trimmed by 0 bases and 9 bases, with 15 bases remaining between them. The CDR3 loop spans 15 amino acids. CDR1 is SGHTA, CDR2 FQGTGA, per germline. CDR3 region: CASSLTSGGWSEQFF. The CDR3 bases are TGTGCCAGCAGCTTAACCAGCGGTGGCTGGAGTGAGCAGTTCTTC. Filled out from reference TRBV7-3 and TRBJ2-1, the complete variable domain reads GAGVSQTPSNKVTEKGKYVELRCDPISGHTALYWYRQSLGQGPEFLIYFQGTGAADDSGLPNDRFFAVRPEGSVSTLKIQRTERGDSAVYLCASSLTSGGWSEQFFGPGTRLTVL.

This sequence joins TRBV7-3 and TRBJ2-2; D might be TRBD1 (6 bases). CDR1 SGHTA and CDR2 FQGTGA come from the germline V gene. V lost 5 bases to trimming and J lost 1 base, with 17 bases between them. This CDR3 is built from 17 residues. The CDR3 is CASSPARRGQNTGELFF. As DNA, the CDR3 is TGTGCCAGCAGCCCAGCTCGACGGGGACAGAACACCGGGGAGCTGTTTTTT.

The J gene is TRBJ2-5, the V gene TRBV6-2 or TRBV6-3; 9 bases are shared with TRBD2. CDR3 length equals 15 residues. The V segment lost 6 bases and the J segment 7 bases; nucleotides outside the gene matches: 12. The germline V gene has CDR1 MNHEY and CDR2 SVGEGT. The CDR3 region has the DNA TGTGCCAGCAGCCTGGGGGCTAGCGGGATGGCGACCCAGTACTTC. This codes for CASSLGASGMATQYF.

The chain recombines TRBV12-3 or TRBV12-4 with TRBJ1-2, with no clear D. This CDR3 has 13 residues. The germline V and J ends were trimmed by 3 bases and 8 bases, with 13 bases remaining between them. The CDR3 protein is CASSFQATGGYTF. The CDR3 bases are TGTGCCAGCAGTTTCCAAGCGACGGGAGGCTACACCTTC.

CDR3 nucleotide sequence: TGCAGTGCTAGTTTGGCAGGGGGCTTTCACGGCTACACCTTC. It specifies CSASLAGGFHGYTF. The rearrangement joins TRBV20-1 to TRBJ1-2; the match to TRBD1 covers 8 bases. In germline, CDR1 is DFQATT, CDR2 SNEGSKA (reference sequence). J lost 8 bases, V lost 3 bases, and 11 bases had no gene match. CDR3 length: 14 residues.

V and J are TRBV4-1 and TRBJ2-7, with D possibly being TRBD1 (5 bases). V shed 0 bases and J shed 9 bases, with 12 bases lying between them. This CDR3 is built from 13 residues. Germline values: CDR1 MGHRA, CDR2 YSYEKL. CDR3: CASSQDPLGRQYF. CDR3 nucleotides: TGCGCCAGCAGCCAAGATCCCCTGGGGCGGCAGTACTTC.

The chain joins TRBV5-1 to TRBJ1-4; D ambiguous. The CDR3 is 14 residues long. The V and J ends lost 4 bases and 8 bases respectively, with 15 bases between them. In germline, CDR1 is SGHRS, CDR2 YFSETQ. The CDR3: CASSPGRAGEKLFF. The CDR3 coding sequence is TGCGCCAGCAGCCCCGGACGGGCGGGGGAAAAACTGTTTTTT.

This sequence joins TRBV5-1 and TRBJ2-3, with 7 bases fitting TRBD1. Per germline, CDR1 SGHRS and CDR2 YFSETQ. There are 15 residues in the CDR3. The J segment lost 3 bases and the V segment lost 4 bases, leaving 8 bases of the junction unmatched. The CDR3 sequence is CASSLQGKGTDTQYF. In nucleotides, the CDR3 is TGCGCCAGCAGCCTACAGGGGAAGGGGACAGATACGCAGTATTTT.

As DNA, the CDR3 is TGCGCCAGCAGCTTCGACTACTCGAGCAGTCGGGAGCAGTACTTC. As protein: CASSFDYSSSREQYF. This sequence joins TRBV5-1 and TRBJ2-7; possible D gene TRBD2, 5 bases. The CDR3 runs 15 residues. V dropped 2 bases and J dropped 7 bases, with 19 bases sitting between them. Germline CDR1 is SGHRS and CDR2 is YFSETQ.

The chain couples TRBV3-1 (or the pseudogene TRBV3-2) to TRBJ2-2; D might be TRBD2 (5 bases). This CDR3 has 16 amino acids. V shed 8 bases and J shed 4 bases, with 20 bases lying between them. The germline V gene has CDR1 LGHDT and CDR2 YNNKEL (reference sequence). The CDR3, as DNA: TGTGCCAGCCACCCCTGGGCGGGTTCACCCACCGGGGAGCTGTTTTTT. This codes for CASHPWAGSPTGELFF.